The 18 T cell receptor beta chains listed next were all sequenced from one sample in a study of graft-versus-host responses after intestinal transplantation. Produced via immunoSEQ multiplex PCR; TCRdb's table is partial and in-frame only. This sample has 85,000 to 100,000 clones, with about 82% found just once. This specimen consisted of PBMCs, obtained 255 days after intestinal transplant. The receptors shown here come from a human patient who received an intestinal transplant, so some T cells may come from the graft donor.

The V call is TRBV5-1, the J call TRBJ2-5, with unresolved D. Germline values: CDR1 SGHRS, CDR2 YFSETQ. V lost 0 bases and J 2 bases, leaving 8 bases between the germline ends. The CDR3 runs 14 residues. In DNA form, the CDR3 reads TGCGCCAGCAGCTTGGTAGGGTTACAAGAGACCCAGTACTTC. Translating it yields CASSLVGLQETQYF. Drawing the rest from reference TRBV5-1 and TRBJ2-5, the complete variable domain is KAGVTQTPRYLIKTRGQQVTLSCSPISGHRSVSWYQQTPGQGLQFLFEYFSETQRNKGNFPGRFSGRQFSNSRSEMNVSTLELGDSALYLCASSLVGLQETQYFGPGTRLLVL.

This chain connects TRBV18 to TRBJ2-1; 9 bases are a match to TRBD2. V trimming: 2 bases; J trimming: 8 bases; junction bases outside the gene matches: 7. The CDR3 is made up of 15 amino acids. Per the germline V gene, CDR1 is KGHSH and CDR2 is LQKENI. In DNA, the CDR3 is TGTGCCAGCTCACCATTCGCTAGCGGGGTCTATGAGCAGTTCTTC. It translates to CASSPFASGVYEQFF. Full variable domain (remainder filled in from reference TRBV18 and TRBJ2-1): NAGVMQNPRHLVRRRGQEARLRCSPMKGHSHVYWYRQLPEEGLKFMVYLQKENIIDESGMPKERFSAEFPKEGPSILRIQQVVRGDSAAYFCASSPFASGVYEQFFGPGTRLTVL.

The chain employs TRBV5-4 and TRBJ2-5; TRBD2 matches 10 bases. CDR1 and CDR2 (germline): SGHNT, YYREEE (reference sequence). V lost 0 bases to trimming and J lost 5 bases; unmatched junction nucleotides: 13. The CDR3 totals 18 residues. CDR3 loop: CASSLGSGLAGVSETQYF. The CDR3 DNA reads TGTGCCAGCAGCTTGGGGTCAGGGCTAGCGGGAGTCTCGGAGACCCAGTACTTC.

The chain carries TRBV28 and TRBJ2-3; D is uncertain. The V end lost 3 bases, the J end lost 0 bases, and 7 bases lay between the germline ends. This CDR3 spans 14 amino acids. Germline CDR1 and CDR2: MDHEN and SYDVKM. The CDR3 loop is CASSLGSSTDTQYF. In DNA, the CDR3 is TGTGCCAGCAGTTTGGGGTCTAGCACAGATACGCAGTATTTT.

The V and J genes are TRBV23-1 and TRBJ1-5, with 8 nucleotides matching TRBD1. TRBV23-1 is designated an ORF whose function remains uncertain. The length of the CDR3 is 17 residues. The V segment lost 1 base and the J segment 7 bases; nucleotides outside the gene matches: 12. CDR3 nucleotides: TGCGCCAGCAGTCAATGGAATAAGCAGGGGGCAAGACAGCCCCAGCATTTT. This codes for CASSQWNKQGARQPQHF.

This chain links TRBV27 with TRBJ1-6; D remains ambiguous. The CDR3 contains 15 residues. V was pared by 2 bases and J by 0 bases, with 5 bases between. Germline CDR1 reads MNHEY; CDR2 reads SMNVEV (reference sequence). This CDR3 is CASSLGGSYNSPLHF. In DNA form, the CDR3 reads TGTGCCAGCAGTTTAGGTGGCTCCTATAATTCACCCCTCCACTTT.

This chain uses TRBV2 with TRBJ2-7; D ambiguous. V was cut by 4 bases and J by 3 bases, with 4 bases left in between. Germline loops: CDR1 SNHLY, CDR2 FYNNEI. The CDR3 contains 11 residues. In DNA form, the CDR3 reads TGTGCCAGCAGTGCAGACTACGAGCAGTACTTC. Translating it yields CASSADYEQYF.

The chain has TRBV5-1 and TRBJ2-7, with 9 bases identical to TRBD2. The J segment lost 6 bases and the V segment lost 0 bases, leaving 10 bases of the junction unmatched. Germline V lookup: CDR1 SGHRS, CDR2 YFSETQ. The CDR3 length is 16 residues. The CDR3 DNA reads as TGCGCCAGCAGCTTGGCCGGACTAGCGAAAGGCGGCGAGCAGTACTTC. Its translation: CASSLAGLAKGGEQYF.

The sample holds one count of this clone. The rearrangement uses TRBV5-4 and TRBJ2-7, with a weak D call TRBD1 (6 bases). This CDR3 is built from 15 residues. Trimming removed 4 bases at V and 3 bases at J, with 17 bases between. Germline loops: CDR1 SGHNT, CDR2 YYREEE (reference sequence). The CDR3 nucleotides read TGTGCCAGCAGCCTAGAGCTAGGGGGAGACTACGAGCAGTACTTC. It encodes CASSLELGGDYEQYF.

This chain connects TRBV5-1 to TRBJ2-5; D unresolved. This CDR3 comprises 16 residues. Between the trimmed V and J ends, which lost 2 bases and 0 bases, there was a span of 14 bases. Germline V gives CDR1 SGHRS, CDR2 YFSETQ. Written as DNA, the CDR3 is TGCGCCAGCAGCTTATCGTGGGCCGGGTACCAAGAGACCCAGTACTTC. Its translation is CASSLSWAGYQETQYF. Together with reference TRBV5-1 and TRBJ2-5, the CDR3 gives the full variable domain: KAGVTQTPRYLIKTRGQQVTLSCSPISGHRSVSWYQQTPGQGLQFLFEYFSETQRNKGNFPGRFSGRQFSNSRSEMNVSTLELGDSALYLCASSLSWAGYQETQYFGPGTRLLVL.

This chain uses TRBV27 with TRBJ2-5; 11 nucleotides align to TRBD2. The germline CDR1 and CDR2 sequences are MNHEY and SMNVEV (reference sequence). J was trimmed by 3 bases and V by 0 bases; bases with no gene match: 6. This CDR3 comprises 17 residues. The CDR3 sequence is CASSLSKGGLAEETQYF. The CDR3 coding sequence is TGTGCCAGCAGTTTATCGAAAGGGGGACTAGCGGAAGAGACCCAGTACTTC.

Only one count was recorded for this clone. This sequence joins TRBV2 and TRBJ2-7; 7 bases are a match to TRBD1. This CDR3 region has 16 residues. The V gene end was trimmed by 7 bases and the J gene end by 1 base; junction bases not matched to a gene: 13. Germline values: CDR1 SNHLY, CDR2 FYNNEI. As DNA, the CDR3 is TGTGCCAGCAAACCTAGCCGGGACAGTAGTTCCTACGAGCAGTACTTC. Its translation: CASKPSRDSSSYEQYF.

V and J are TRBV7-8 and TRBJ2-7; D is unresolved. The V and J ends lost 1 base and 7 bases respectively, with 14 bases between them. The CDR3 extends over 14 amino acids. Germline loops: CDR1 SGHVS, CDR2 FQNEAQ. The CDR3 DNA follows: TGTGCCAGCAGCTTAGTGGGAACGCCATTGGAGCAGTACTTC. Amino acid sequence: CASSLVGTPLEQYF.

This chain connects TRBV6-6 to TRBJ2-7, with D possibly matching TRBD1 (6 bases). The CDR3 runs to 13 residues. Germline-derived CDR1 and CDR2 are MNHNY and SVGAGI (reference sequence). Deletions cut 6 bases from V and 4 bases from J, with 13 bases between. CDR3 residues: CASSYPQGYEQYF. CDR3 nucleotides: TGTGCCAGCAGCTACCCACAGGGTTACGAGCAGTACTTC.

This chain uses TRBV7-2 with TRBJ1-1; no clear D. The germline gives CDR1 SGHTA, CDR2 FQGNSA. This CDR3 region has 15 residues. Trimming removed 2 bases at V and 0 bases at J, with 10 bases between. CDR3 region: CASSLYPGVNTEAFF. The CDR3, as DNA: TGTGCCAGCAGCTTATACCCCGGGGTGAACACTGAAGCTTTCTTT.

V usage is TRBV2 and J usage is TRBJ2-1; D might be TRBD2 (6 bases). Trimming removed 4 bases at V and 4 bases at J, with 17 bases between. Germline V gives CDR1 SNHLY, CDR2 FYNNEI. CDR3 length: 16 amino acids. The CDR3 bases are TGTGCCAGCAGTGGGAGGGCCCATCAAGAATACAATGAGCAGTTCTTC. Protein product: CASSGRAHQEYNEQFF.

This clone appeared once. The chain employs TRBV9 and TRBJ2-2, with D maybe TRBD2 (7 bases). From germline, CDR1 is SGDLS and CDR2 YYNGEE. Trimming pared 3 bases from V and 3 bases from J, leaving 15 bases between. The CDR3 totals 16 residues. CDR3 DNA sequence: TGTGCCAGCAGCGAGGTCGGGGGGCGTGACACCGGGGAGCTGTTTTTT. This translates into CASSEVGGRDTGELFF.

This sequence joins TRBV5-1 and TRBJ1-1, with D possibly being TRBD1 (6 bases). Germline V gives CDR1 SGHRS, CDR2 YFSETQ. V dropped 2 bases and J dropped 0 bases, with 11 bases sitting between them. There are 15 residues in the CDR3. The CDR3 spells CASSFRTVMNTEAFF. In DNA form, the CDR3 reads TGCGCCAGCAGCTTTAGGACAGTAATGAACACTGAAGCTTTCTTT. The variable domain in full, with the rest retrieved from reference TRBV5-1 and TRBJ1-1, is KAGVTQTPRYLIKTRGQQVTLSCSPISGHRSVSWYQQTPGQGLQFLFEYFSETQRNKGNFPGRFSGRQFSNSRSEMNVSTLELGDSALYLCASSFRTVMNTEAFFGQGTRLTVV.